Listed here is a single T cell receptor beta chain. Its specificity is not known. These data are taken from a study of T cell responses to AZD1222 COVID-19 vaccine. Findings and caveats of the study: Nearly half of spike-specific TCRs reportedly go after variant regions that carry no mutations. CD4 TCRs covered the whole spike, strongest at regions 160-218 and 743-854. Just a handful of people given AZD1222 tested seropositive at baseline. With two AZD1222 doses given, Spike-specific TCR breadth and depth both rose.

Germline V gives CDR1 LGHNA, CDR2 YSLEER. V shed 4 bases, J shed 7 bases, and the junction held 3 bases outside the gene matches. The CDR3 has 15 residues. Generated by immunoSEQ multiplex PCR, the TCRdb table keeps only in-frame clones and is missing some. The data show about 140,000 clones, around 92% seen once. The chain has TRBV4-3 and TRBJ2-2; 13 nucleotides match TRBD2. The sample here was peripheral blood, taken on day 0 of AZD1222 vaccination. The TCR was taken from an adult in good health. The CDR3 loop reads CASSLGTSGVGELFF. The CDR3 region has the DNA TGCGCCAGCAGCCTCGGGACTAGCGGGGTCGGGGAGCTGTTTTTT.